Listed here are 9 T cell receptor beta chains from one sample, sequenced in a study of Graves' ophthalmopathy and Graves' hyperthyroidism. Scientists amplified the TCR beta CDR3 regions from RNA transcripts. The first round was an RT-PCR with HTBI primers, and the second round was a multiplex PCR. MiXCR, applied by TCRdb to the multiplex PCR reads, yields one record per CDR3 protein. Of over a million distinct CDR3 sequences listed, about two fifths are singletons. Sequenced material: peripheral blood or thyroid tissue (not recorded which). The source is an adult man with Graves' hyperthyroidism.

At least ten counts were recorded for this clonotype. CDR3 coding DNA: TGTGCCAGTAGTACCCAGCGAGCGGAGACCCAGTACTTC. This sequence encodes CASSTQRAETQYF. The J gene is TRBJ2-5, the V gene TRBV19, with D uncertain. Germline-derived CDR1 and CDR2 are LNHDA and SQIVND (reference sequence). Trimming took off 4 bases at V and 5 bases at J, with 11 bases between the two ends. The CDR3 sequence is 13 residues long.

J is TRBJ2-5 and V is TRBV5-1; perhaps TRBD1 as D (6 bases). With 5 bases removed from V and 4 bases from J, the gap between germline ends came to 12 bases. This CDR3 region has 13 residues. CDR1 is SGHRS and CDR2 is YFSETQ in the germline V gene. The DNA of the CDR3 is TGCGCCAGCAGTGAGGGGACACTAGAGACCCAGTACTTC. This translates into CASSEGTLETQYF.

The CDR3 here is CALGQAYEQYF. CDR3 DNA sequence: TGTGCCCTGGGACAGGCCTACGAGCAGTACTTC. This chain connects TRBV9 to TRBJ2-7; 8 positions agree with TRBD1. The germline V gene has CDR1 SGDLS and CDR2 YYNGEE. V lost 10 bases, J lost 2 bases, and 2 bases stayed unmatched. This CDR3 comprises 11 residues. The variable domain in full, with the rest retrieved from reference TRBV9 and TRBJ2-7, is DSGVTQTPKHLITATGQRVTLRCSPRSGDLSVYWYQQSLDQGLQFLIQYYNGEERAKGNILERFSAQQFPDLHSELNLSSLELGDSALYFCALGQAYEQYFGPGTRLTVT.

On this clonotype itself: Just one base apart from a much larger clone, this may be a read error. The rearrangement joins TRBV10-3 to TRBJ2-2; no clear D gene. Per the germline V gene, CDR1 is ENHRY and CDR2 is SYGVKD. The CDR3 consists of 14 residues. CDR3 sequence reads: CAVSGQMNTGELFF. The CDR3 DNA is TGTGCCGTCAGTGGGCAGATGAACACCGGGGAGCTGTTTTTT.

The chain combines TRBV7-2 with TRBJ1-5; D might be TRBD1 (5 bases). The ends were cut back, 3 bases at V and 9 bases at J, with 18 bases in the middle. The CDR3 extends over 15 amino acids. CDR1 and CDR2 (germline): SGHTA, FQGNSA. CDR3 protein: CASSFGRASGWPQHF. The CDR3 DNA reads as TGTGCCAGCAGCTTTGGCAGGGCGTCTGGCTGGCCCCAGCATTTT.

The chain employs TRBV20-1 and TRBJ2-7, with TRBD1 matching 8 bases. With V trimmed by 1 base and J by 6 bases, 8 bases remained unmatched. This CDR3 spans 14 amino acids. Germline V CDR1 and CDR2: DFQATT, SNEGSKA (reference sequence). The CDR3 DNA reads as TGCAGTGCTAGAGCCGTGACAGGGGCCGGCGAGCAGTACTTC. Translated, it gives CSARAVTGAGEQYF.

This CDR3 is CASSLGIAGVDETQYF. The CDR3 DNA follows: TGTGCCAGCAGCTTAGGCATAGCGGGGGTCGACGAGACCCAGTACTTC. This sequence joins TRBV7-3 and TRBJ2-5, with 9 bases identical to TRBD2. Per the germline V gene, CDR1 is SGHTA and CDR2 is FQGTGA. After removal of 2 bases from V and 5 bases from J, the junction contained 9 bases not matched to a gene. The CDR3 extends over 16 amino acids.

The table lists this clonotype with many counts. V and J are TRBV7-8 and TRBJ1-6, with unresolved D. Germline V lookup: CDR1 SGHVS, CDR2 FQNEAQ. The V and J ends lost 6 bases and 1 base respectively, with 4 bases between them. The CDR3 is 13 residues long. CDR3 coding DNA: TGTGCCAGCAGATCATCCTATAATTCACCCCTCCACTTT. Its translation is CASRSSYNSPLHF.

The chain has TRBV7-2 and TRBJ1-1; TRBD1 agrees at 8 bases. Germline CDR1 reads SGHTA; CDR2 reads FQGNSA. The CDR3 is 15 amino acids. V lost 3 bases to trimming and J lost 5 bases; unmatched junction nucleotides: 8. CDR3 coding DNA: TGTGCCAGCAGCTTCTCACAGGGGGTGCGTACTGAAGCTTTCTTT. Its translation is CASSFSQGVRTEAFF.